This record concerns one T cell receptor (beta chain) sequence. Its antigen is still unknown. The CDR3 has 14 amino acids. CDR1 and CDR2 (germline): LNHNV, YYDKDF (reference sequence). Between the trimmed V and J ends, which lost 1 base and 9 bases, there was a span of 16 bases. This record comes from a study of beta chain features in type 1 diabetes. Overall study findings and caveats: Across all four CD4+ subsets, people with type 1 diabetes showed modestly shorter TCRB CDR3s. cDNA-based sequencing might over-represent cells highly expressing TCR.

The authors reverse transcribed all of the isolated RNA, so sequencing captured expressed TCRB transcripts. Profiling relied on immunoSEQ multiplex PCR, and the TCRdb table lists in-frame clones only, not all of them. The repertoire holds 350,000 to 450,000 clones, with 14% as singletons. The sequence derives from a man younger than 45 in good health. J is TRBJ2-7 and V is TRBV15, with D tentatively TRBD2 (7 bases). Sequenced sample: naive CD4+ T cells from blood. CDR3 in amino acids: CATSRGGGGSWQYF. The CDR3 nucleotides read TGTGCCACCAGCAGAGGCGGCGGGGGCTCCTGGCAGTACTTC.